A single sample is the source of the 19 T cell receptor beta chains below, sequenced in a study of cytomegalovirus exposure and HLA in healthy donors. Sequencing was performed with immunoSEQ multiplex PCR; in TCRdb, only in-frame clones are kept and a portion is missing. In the table there are 55,000 to 70,000 clones, 75% to 95% of which are singletons. The sequenced material came from PBMCs. Every receptor here comes from a woman younger than 45 in good health and CMV-seronegative.

The chain has TRBV6-5 and TRBJ2-7, with TRBD2 as a possible D gene (5 bases). CDR3 length: 16 residues. Trimming removed 2 bases from V and 0 bases from J, with 14 bases in between. Germline values: CDR1 MNHEY, CDR2 SVGAGI. CDR3 DNA sequence: TGTGCCAGCAGTTACCGGGTTCCCGGGGACTCCTACGAGCAGTACTTC. Protein product: CASSYRVPGDSYEQYF.

This clone occurred a few times. The chain links TRBV6-6 to TRBJ1-1; no definite D call. The V gene's germline CDR1 is MNHNY and CDR2 SVGAGI (reference sequence). The CDR3 spans 12 residues. V was clipped by 6 bases and J by 0 bases, with 5 bases between them. In DNA, the CDR3 is TGTGCCAGCAGAGACATGAACACTGAAGCTTTCTTT. It yields the protein CASRDMNTEAFF.

This clone was seen a single time. The J gene is TRBJ2-5, the V gene TRBV7-9; D is unresolved. Germline assignment: CDR1 SEHNR and CDR2 FQNEAQ (reference sequence). The CDR3 contains 15 residues. The germline V and J ends were trimmed by 1 base and 5 bases, with 14 bases remaining between them. The CDR3 DNA reads as TGTGCCAGCAGCTTAGTGGCTAGTACGGGTGAGACCCAGTACTTC. As protein: CASSLVASTGETQYF.

The J gene is TRBJ1-1, the V gene TRBV4-1; D is possibly TRBD1 (6 bases). Germline V lookup: CDR1 MGHRA, CDR2 YSYEKL. CDR3 length equals 16 residues. V lost 1 base and J 9 bases, leaving 21 bases between the germline ends. The CDR3 sequence: CASSQVGTNAGYQAFF. For the CDR3, the DNA is TGCGCCAGCAGCCAAGTGGGGACAAACGCCGGATACCAAGCTTTCTTT.

This clone was found once. The chain combines TRBV10-3 with TRBJ1-1; D is unresolved. The V and J ends lost 5 bases and 3 bases respectively, with 10 bases between them. Germline V gene lookup returns CDR1 ENHRY and CDR2 SYGVKD. There are 13 residues in the CDR3. The CDR3 loop reads CAISQVADTEAFF. CDR3 nucleotide sequence: TGTGCCATCAGTCAGGTAGCGGACACTGAAGCTTTCTTT.

The V and J genes are TRBV27 and TRBJ1-1, with D possibly being TRBD1 (5 bases). The CDR3 consists of 12 residues. CDR1 MNHEY and CDR2 SMNVEV come from the germline V gene (reference sequence). The germline V and J ends were trimmed by 6 bases and 4 bases, with 9 bases remaining between them. CDR3 amino acids: CASSMGLTEAFF. CDR3 bases: TGTGCCAGCAGCATGGGGCTCACTGAAGCTTTCTTT.

The chain recombines TRBV5-1 with TRBJ1-1; a weak D match, TRBD1 (6 bases). V was pared by 0 bases and J by 6 bases, with 24 bases between. Germline loops: CDR1 SGHRS, CDR2 YFSETQ. The CDR3 loop spans 18 amino acids. The CDR3: CASSLAAQGSRYLAEAFF. CDR3 nucleotide sequence: TGCGCCAGCAGCTTGGCAGCACAGGGCTCTCGTTATTTGGCTGAAGCTTTCTTT. The entire variable domain, with the rest obtained from reference TRBV5-1 and TRBJ1-1, is as follows: KAGVTQTPRYLIKTRGQQVTLSCSPISGHRSVSWYQQTPGQGLQFLFEYFSETQRNKGNFPGRFSGRQFSNSRSEMNVSTLELGDSALYLCASSLAAQGSRYLAEAFFGQGTRLTVV.

The chain couples TRBV5-1 to TRBJ1-2; possibly TRBD1 for D (5 bases). Germline values: CDR1 SGHRS, CDR2 YFSETQ. The CDR3 is 14 amino acids. V lost 7 bases to trimming and J lost 0 bases, with 13 bases between them. The CDR3: CASGPTEANYGYTF. As DNA, the CDR3 is TGCGCCAGCGGTCCGACAGAAGCTAACTATGGCTACACCTTC.

The chain recombines TRBV28 with TRBJ1-3, with no clear D. Germline CDR1 and CDR2: MDHEN and SYDVKM. Trimming took 7 bases from V and 0 from J, leaving 16 bases between them. The CDR3 extends over 16 amino acids. CDR3 nucleotide sequence: TGTGCCAGCACCTCCTTAAGTGGACTCTCTGGAAACACCATATATTTT. Protein sequence: CASTSLSGLSGNTIYF.

This clone was recorded once. The rearrangement joins TRBV11-2 to TRBJ2-3, with TRBD2 as a possible D gene (6 bases). The germline gives CDR1 SGHAT, CDR2 FQNNGV. The V end was cut by 5 bases, the J end by 4 bases, with 13 bases between. The CDR3 is 14 amino acids. Written as DNA, the CDR3 is TGTGCCAGCAGCCTGACTAGAGGGGCAGATACGCAGTATTTT. Translated: CASSLTRGADTQYF.

With regard to this clone: The junction shows a germline mismatch at one end, possibly a read error. The chain joins TRBV7-7 to TRBJ2-1, with D perhaps matching TRBD2 (6 bases). The CDR3 sequence is 14 residues long. Looked up from germline, CDR1 is SSHAT and CDR2 is FNYEAQ (reference sequence). The CDR3 here is CASSLAESYNEQFF. CDR3 sequence (DNA): TGTGCTAGCAGCTTAGCGGAGAGCTACAATGAGCAGTTCTTC.

The chain employs TRBV6-6 and TRBJ1-2, with TRBD1 matching 7 bases. Trimming at V came to 5 bases and at J to 8 bases, leaving 5 bases not matched to a gene. This CDR3 has 12 residues. The germline V gene has CDR1 MNHNY and CDR2 SVGAGI (reference sequence). The CDR3 sequence: CASSAGGRGYTF. The CDR3 DNA is TGTGCCAGCAGTGCAGGGGGTAGAGGCTACACCTTC.

The CDR3 is CAWSRDFPSYEQYF. In nucleotides, the CDR3 is TGTGCCTGGAGTAGGGACTTCCCTTCCTACGAGCAGTACTTC. The V and J genes are TRBV30 and TRBJ2-7; possible D gene TRBD2, 6 bases. The V gene lost 2 bases and the J gene lost 1 base, with 12 bases spanning the gap. Germline V gene lookup returns CDR1 GTSNPN and CDR2 SVGIG (reference sequence). CDR3 length equals 14 residues.

This rearrangement joins TRBV5-1 to TRBJ1-5, with 8 bases matching TRBD1. The CDR3 runs to 15 residues. V lost 4 bases, J lost 8 bases, and 11 bases stayed unmatched. Germline-derived CDR1 and CDR2 are SGHRS and YFSETQ. The chain's CDR3 is CASSEQPGGDEPQHF. The CDR3 coding sequence is TGCGCCAGCAGCGAGCAACCAGGGGGCGATGAGCCCCAGCATTTT.

The genes are TRBV9 and TRBJ2-2, with TRBD2 matching 7 bases. CDR3 size: 20 residues. After removal of 4 bases from V and 4 bases from J, the junction contained 22 bases not matched to a gene. CDR1 and CDR2 (germline): SGDLS, YYNGEE. The CDR3 DNA reads as TGTGCCAGCAGCCCAGGGTGGGTGGCTAGCGGCCCGAGGGGCACCGGGGAGCTGTTTTTT. Translating gives CASSPGWVASGPRGTGELFF.

This chain connects TRBV9 to TRBJ2-2, with 9 bases that match TRBD1. V shed 3 bases and J 7 bases; nucleotides not matched to a gene: 10. Looked up from germline, CDR1 is SGDLS and CDR2 is YYNGEE. The CDR3 runs 16 residues. The CDR3 coding sequence is TGTGCCAGCAGCGGCACGGGACAGGGATCAAACGGGGAGCTGTTTTTT. Encoded protein: CASSGTGQGSNGELFF.

CDR3 amino acids: CASSKSRDSYEQYF. The CDR3 coding sequence is TGTGCCAGCAGCAAGTCCAGGGATTCCTACGAGCAGTACTTC. This chain links TRBV5-5 with TRBJ2-7; tentatively, D is TRBD1 (5 bases). Germline V gene sequence: CDR1 SGHKS, CDR2 YYEKEE (reference sequence). Trimming cost V 4 bases and J 1 base, with 12 bases left between them. The CDR3 has 14 amino acids.

The J gene is TRBJ2-3, the V gene TRBV27; 7 bases are shared with TRBD1. Germline V CDR1 and CDR2: MNHEY, SMNVEV (reference sequence). CDR3 size: 17 residues. J was trimmed by 1 base and V by 3 bases; bases with no gene match: 10. In DNA, the CDR3 is TGTGCCAGCAGTTTCTCTTTGGGGGACAGAGGCACAGATACGCAGTATTTT. Its translation is CASSFSLGDRGTDTQYF.

The chain is built from TRBV4-1 and TRBJ2-1; 7 nucleotides line up with TRBD1. The CDR3 has 14 amino acids. Losses at the gene ends were 0 bases for V and 7 bases for J; bases not matched to a gene: 3. Germline CDR1 MGHRA, CDR2 YSYEKL. The CDR3 DNA follows: TGCGCCAGCAGCCAAGATTACAGGGGAAATGAGCAGTTCTTC. Translation gives CASSQDYRGNEQFF.